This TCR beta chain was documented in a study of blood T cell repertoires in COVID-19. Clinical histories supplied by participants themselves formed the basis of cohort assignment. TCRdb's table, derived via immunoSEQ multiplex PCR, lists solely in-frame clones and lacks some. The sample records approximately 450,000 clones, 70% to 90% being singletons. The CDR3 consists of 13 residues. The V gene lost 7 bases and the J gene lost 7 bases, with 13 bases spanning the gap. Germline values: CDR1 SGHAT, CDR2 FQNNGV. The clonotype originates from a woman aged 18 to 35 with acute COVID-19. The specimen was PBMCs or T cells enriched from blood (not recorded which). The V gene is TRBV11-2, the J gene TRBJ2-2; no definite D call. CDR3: CASTLGLGGELFF. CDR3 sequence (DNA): TGTGCCAGCACCCTTGGGCTTGGCGGGGAGCTGTTTTTT.